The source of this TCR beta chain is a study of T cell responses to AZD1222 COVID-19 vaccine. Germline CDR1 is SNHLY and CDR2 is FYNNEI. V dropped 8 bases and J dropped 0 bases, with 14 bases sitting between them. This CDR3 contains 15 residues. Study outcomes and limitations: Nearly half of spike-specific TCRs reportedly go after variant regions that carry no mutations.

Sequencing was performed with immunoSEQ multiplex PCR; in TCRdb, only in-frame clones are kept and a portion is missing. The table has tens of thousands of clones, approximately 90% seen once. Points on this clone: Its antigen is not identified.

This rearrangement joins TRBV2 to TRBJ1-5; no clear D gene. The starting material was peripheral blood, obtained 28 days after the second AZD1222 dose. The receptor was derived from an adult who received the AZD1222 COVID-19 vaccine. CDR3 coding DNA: TGTGCCAGCCTTAGCGGAATTAATAGCAATCAGCCCCAGCATTTT. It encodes CASLSGINSNQPQHF.